The TCR beta chain under discussion was sequenced for a study of cytomegalovirus exposure and HLA in healthy donors. Study findings and constraints: After further analysis at a later stage, 16,951 TCR beta sequences were associated with HLA alleles at 0.05 false discovery rate.

60 Vbeta and 13 Jbeta primers were used in PCR. Profiling relied on immunoSEQ multiplex PCR, and the TCRdb table lists in-frame clones only, not all of them. In all, the sample yields roughly 100,000 clones. On this clone: Its antigen is unknown.

There are 13 residues in the CDR3. From germline, CDR1 is WSHSY and CDR2 SAAADI. The J gene is TRBJ2-5, the V gene TRBV10-2, with a possible D match to TRBD1 (6 bases). The J call may be wrong; the DNA end is better matched by TRBJ2-7. The receptor's source is a man aged 40-49 years in good health and CMV-seronegative. The sequenced sample consisted of PBMCs. CDR3 in DNA: TGCGCCAGCACCTCGGACAGCTCCTACGAGCAGTACTTC. Translated: CASTSDSSYEQYF.